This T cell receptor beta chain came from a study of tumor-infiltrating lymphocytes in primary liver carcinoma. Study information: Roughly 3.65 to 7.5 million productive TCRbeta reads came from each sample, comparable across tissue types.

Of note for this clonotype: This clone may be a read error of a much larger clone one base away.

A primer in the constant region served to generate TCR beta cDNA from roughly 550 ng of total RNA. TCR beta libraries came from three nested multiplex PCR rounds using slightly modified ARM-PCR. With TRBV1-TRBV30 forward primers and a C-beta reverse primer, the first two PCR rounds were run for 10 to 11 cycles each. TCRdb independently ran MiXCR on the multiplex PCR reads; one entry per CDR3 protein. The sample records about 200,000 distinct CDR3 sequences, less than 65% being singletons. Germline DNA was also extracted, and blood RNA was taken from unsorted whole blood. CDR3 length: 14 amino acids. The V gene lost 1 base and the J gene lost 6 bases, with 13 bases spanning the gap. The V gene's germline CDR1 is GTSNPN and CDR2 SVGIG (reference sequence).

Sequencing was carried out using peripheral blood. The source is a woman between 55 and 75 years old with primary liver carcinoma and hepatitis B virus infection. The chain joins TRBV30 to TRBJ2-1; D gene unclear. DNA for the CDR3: TGTGCCTGGAGTGGGTTCTTTAAGAGCAATGAGCAGTTCTTC. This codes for CAWSGFFKSNEQFF.